The sample holds a few counts of the clone carrying this T cell receptor beta chain. This sample is drawn from a study of shared T cell receptors in the human thymus. The CDR3 extends over 15 amino acids. V gave up 0 bases and J gave up 8 bases; unmatched junction bases: 4. Per germline, CDR1 WNHNN and CDR2 SYGVQD (reference sequence). Sequencing used immunoSEQ multiplex PCR; TCRdb keeps in-frame clones, though not all of them. The profile shows roughly 500,000 clones, roughly 74% of them singletons. These sequences were also reported in another study, on human thymus T cells. That work states: Infants served as donors; they were healthy and Finnish and were having corrective surgery for congenital heart defects. Resections removed during corrective heart surgery provided the thymus tissue used. Use of V and J genes seemed skewed within the thymic and blood repertoires. As related research reported, thymic repertoires overlapped highly among unrelated individuals.

The receptor's source is a boy under two years old with a congenital heart defect. Sequencing input: thymocytes. The rearrangement joins TRBV10-1 to TRBJ2-1; 10 nucleotides match TRBD2. The CDR3 loop is CASSESLAGAHEQFF. The CDR3 DNA reads TGCGCCAGCAGTGAGTCCCTAGCGGGAGCACATGAGCAGTTCTTC.